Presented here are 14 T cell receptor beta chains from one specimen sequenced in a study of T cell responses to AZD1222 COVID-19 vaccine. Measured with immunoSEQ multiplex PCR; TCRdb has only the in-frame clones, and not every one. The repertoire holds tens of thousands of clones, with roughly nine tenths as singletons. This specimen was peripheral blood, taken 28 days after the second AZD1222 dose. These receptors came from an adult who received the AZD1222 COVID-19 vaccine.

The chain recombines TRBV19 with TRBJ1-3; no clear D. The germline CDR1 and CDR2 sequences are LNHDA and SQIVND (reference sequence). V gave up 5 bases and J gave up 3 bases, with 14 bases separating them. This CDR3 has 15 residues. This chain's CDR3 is CASSPLIVSGNTIYF. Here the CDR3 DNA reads TGTGCCAGTAGTCCCCTGATAGTTAGTGGAAACACCATATATTTT.

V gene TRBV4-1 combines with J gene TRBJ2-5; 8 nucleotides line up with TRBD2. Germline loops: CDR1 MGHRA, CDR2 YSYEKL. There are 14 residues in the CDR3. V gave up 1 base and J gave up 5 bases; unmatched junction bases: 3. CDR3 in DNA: TGCGCCAGCAGCCAAGGCCGGGGGGGTGAGACCCAGTACTTC. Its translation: CASSQGRGGETQYF.

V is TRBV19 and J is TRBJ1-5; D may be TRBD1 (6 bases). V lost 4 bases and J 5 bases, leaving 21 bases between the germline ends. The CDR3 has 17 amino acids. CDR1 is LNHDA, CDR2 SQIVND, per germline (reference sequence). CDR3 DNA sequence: TGTGCCAGTAGTACGAAACAGGGTTTCCCCATCGATCAGCCCCAGCATTTT. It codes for CASSTKQGFPIDQPQHF.

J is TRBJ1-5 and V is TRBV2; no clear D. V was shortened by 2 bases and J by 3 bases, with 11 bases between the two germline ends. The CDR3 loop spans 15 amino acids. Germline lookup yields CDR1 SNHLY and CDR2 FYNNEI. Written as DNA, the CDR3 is TGTGCCAGCAGTGAAAACAGTCAGGTCAATCAGCCCCAGCATTTT. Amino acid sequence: CASSENSQVNQPQHF.

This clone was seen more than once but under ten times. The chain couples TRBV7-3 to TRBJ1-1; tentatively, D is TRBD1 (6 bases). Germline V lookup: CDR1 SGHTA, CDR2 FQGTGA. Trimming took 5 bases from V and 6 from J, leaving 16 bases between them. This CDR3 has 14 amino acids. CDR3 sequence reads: CASSPGGGGAEAFF. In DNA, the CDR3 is TGTGCCAGCAGCCCCGGAGGGGGGGGCGCTGAAGCTTTCTTT.

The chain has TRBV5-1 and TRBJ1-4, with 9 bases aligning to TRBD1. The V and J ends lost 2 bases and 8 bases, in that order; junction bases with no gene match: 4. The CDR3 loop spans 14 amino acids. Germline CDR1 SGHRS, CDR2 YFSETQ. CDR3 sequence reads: CASSFGTGREKLFF. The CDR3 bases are TGCGCCAGCAGCTTCGGGACAGGGAGGGAAAAACTGTTTTTT.

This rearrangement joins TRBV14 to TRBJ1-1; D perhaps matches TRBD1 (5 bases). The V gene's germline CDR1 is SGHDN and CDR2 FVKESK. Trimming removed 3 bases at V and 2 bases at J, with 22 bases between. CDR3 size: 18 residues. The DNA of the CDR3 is TGTGCCAGCAGCCATCGCTTCCACCGGGACCTCAGAAACACTGAAGCTTTCTTT. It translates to CASSHRFHRDLRNTEAFF.

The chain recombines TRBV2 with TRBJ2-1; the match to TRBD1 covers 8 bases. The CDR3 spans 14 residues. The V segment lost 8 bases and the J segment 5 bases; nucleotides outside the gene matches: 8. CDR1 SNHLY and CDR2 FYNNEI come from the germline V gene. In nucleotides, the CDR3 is TGTGCCAGCGAGGGACAGGTGGTCAACAATGAGCAGTTCTTC. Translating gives CASEGQVVNNEQFF.

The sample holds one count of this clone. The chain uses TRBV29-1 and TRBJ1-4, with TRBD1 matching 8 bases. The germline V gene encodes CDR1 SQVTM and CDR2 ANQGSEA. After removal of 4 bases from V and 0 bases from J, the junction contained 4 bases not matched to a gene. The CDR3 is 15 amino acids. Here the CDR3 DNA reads TGCAGCGTTGGCCGGGACAGGTCAACTAATGAAAAACTGTTTTTT. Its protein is CSVGRDRSTNEKLFF.

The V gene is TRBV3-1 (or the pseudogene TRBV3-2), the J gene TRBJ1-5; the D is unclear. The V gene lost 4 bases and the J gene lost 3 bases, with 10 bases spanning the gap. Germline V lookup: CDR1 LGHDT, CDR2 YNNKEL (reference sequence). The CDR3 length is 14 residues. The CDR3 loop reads CASSLYGNNQPQHF. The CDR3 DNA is TGTGCCAGCAGCCTCTACGGAAACAATCAGCCCCAGCATTTT.

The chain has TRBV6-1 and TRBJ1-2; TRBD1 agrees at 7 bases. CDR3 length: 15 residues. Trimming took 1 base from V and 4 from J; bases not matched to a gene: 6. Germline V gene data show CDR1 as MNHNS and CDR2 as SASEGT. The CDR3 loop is CASSEEYRGFYGYTF. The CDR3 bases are TGTGCCAGCAGTGAAGAATACAGGGGATTCTATGGCTACACCTTC.

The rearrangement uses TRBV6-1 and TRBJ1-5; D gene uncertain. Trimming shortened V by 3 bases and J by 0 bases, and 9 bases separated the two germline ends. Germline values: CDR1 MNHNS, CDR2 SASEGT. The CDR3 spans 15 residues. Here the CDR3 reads CASSDGRLSNQPQHF. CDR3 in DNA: TGTGCCAGCAGTGACGGACGGCTTAGCAATCAGCCCCAGCATTTT.

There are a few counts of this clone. The CDR3 spells CASSHRRNEETQYF. The CDR3 DNA is TGTGCCAGCAGCCATCGTCGGAACGAGGAGACCCAGTACTTC. This chain links TRBV3-1 (or the pseudogene TRBV3-2) with TRBJ2-5; D is uncertain. In germline, CDR1 is LGHDT, CDR2 YNNKEL (reference sequence). The CDR3 contains 14 residues. V shed 3 bases and J shed 5 bases, with 13 bases lying between them.

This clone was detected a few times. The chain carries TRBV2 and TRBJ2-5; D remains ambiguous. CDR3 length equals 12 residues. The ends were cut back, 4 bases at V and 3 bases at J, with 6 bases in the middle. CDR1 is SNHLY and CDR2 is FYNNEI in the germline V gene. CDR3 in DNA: TGTGCCAGCAGTGGGACCGAAGAGACCCAGTACTTC. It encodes CASSGTEETQYF.